The clone carrying this TCR beta chain has a handful of counts. TCRdb reprocessed the RT-PCR reads with MiXCR, giving one entry per CDR3 protein. The table lists about 800,000 distinct CDR3 sequences, 21% of them singletons. The CDR3 is made up of 12 amino acids. V gave up 8 bases and J gave up 3 bases, with 11 bases separating them. These data belong to a study of response to subunit inactivated influenza vaccine. This sequence joins TRBV12-3 or TRBV12-4 and TRBJ2-7, with D possibly TRBD1 on 5 matching bases. The sequence came from a man over 45 who received an inactivated influenza vaccine. The sample in question was PBMCs from blood, obtained more than 4 days after vaccination. The CDR3 protein is CASGRQNYEQYF. For the CDR3, the DNA is TGTGCCAGCGGAAGACAGAACTACGAGCAGTACTTC.